A selection of T cell receptor beta chains follows, all from one sample in a study of T cells in localized non-small cell lung cancer. Profiled with immunoSEQ multiplex PCR; TCRdb holds only in-frame clones, not every one. Here the sample spans about 18,000 clones, approximately 80% being singletons. The sequencing used peripheral blood, collected before any cancer treatment. The receptors originated from a female donor aged 60 or older with stage I lung adenocarcinoma. CDR3s include the opening cysteine and the closing phenylalanine or tryptophan. A D gene is named only where the DNA matches it firmly. Some rows mark clone size as missing; the rest say once, few, many or name a class of expanded clone.

TGTGCCAGCAGCTCCATCTCCTTTTCACCCCTCCACTTT	CASSSISFSPLHF	TRBV7-9	TRBJ1-6	-	once
TGCGCCAGCAGCCAAGGAAGGACTAGCGGGGGGGTGTCCTACAATGAGCAGTTCTTC	CASSQGRTSGGVSYNEQFF	TRBV4-1	TRBJ2-1	TRBD2	-
TGTGCCAGCGACTTTAGGGCGGGGGATACGCAGTATTTT	CASDFRAGDTQYF	TRBV7-9	TRBJ2-3	-	-
TGTGCCTGGAGTGTACAGGCAAGTGATGGCTACACCTTC	CAWSVQASDGYTF	TRBV30	TRBJ1-2	-	-
TGTGCCAGCAGCTCGACGAACACTGAAGCTTTCTTT	CASSSTNTEAFF	TRBV6-1	TRBJ1-1	-	-
TGTGCCAGCAGCCCCGCGGAGGTAAACTCCTACAATGAGCAGTTCTTC	CASSPAEVNSYNEQFF	TRBV13	TRBJ2-1	-	-
TGTGCCAGCAGTCCCTCTGCTGGGACAGCACAAGAGACCCAGTACTTC	CASSPSAGTAQETQYF	TRBV11-2	TRBJ2-5	TRBD1	-
TGTGCCAGCAGTGCTGGGAGAAACATTCAGTACTTC	CASSAGRNIQYF	TRBV6-5	TRBJ2-4	-	-
TGTGCCAGCAGTTTAGGGGGCCCCTACGAGCAGTACTTC	CASSLGGPYEQYF	TRBV27	TRBJ2-7	-	-
TGTGCCAGCACCGAGACAGTGTCCGGGGCACTTAATGAAAAACTGTTTTTT	CASTETVSGALNEKLFF	TRBV2	TRBJ1-4	-	-
TGTGCCAGCAGCGTTTCGCATGGGGTTGGACCCTACGAGCAGTACTTC	CASSVSHGVGPYEQYF	TRBV9	TRBJ2-7	-	few
TGTGCCAGCAGCTTAATGGCCAGCTCTGGAAACACCATATATTTT	CASSLMASSGNTIYF	TRBV11-2	TRBJ1-3	-	-
TGTGCCAGCAGCCCTTCTGGCAATGAGCAGTTCTTC	CASSPSGNEQFF	TRBV7-2	TRBJ2-1	-	-
TGTGCCTGGAGGGGCCACGGGGAGCTGTTTTTT	CAWRGHGELFF	TRBV30	TRBJ2-2	-	few
TGTGCCAGTAGTATAGGAACAGGTACCTACGAGCAGTACTTC	CASSIGTGTYEQYF	TRBV19	TRBJ2-7	-	-
TGTGCCAGTAGTATATGGGGACAGGGAACCTACGAGCAGTACTTC	CASSIWGQGTYEQYF	TRBV19	TRBJ2-7	TRBD1	-
TGTGCCAGCAGTTACTCGGTAGATAACTATGGCTACACCTTC	CASSYSVDNYGYTF	TRBV6-5	TRBJ1-2	-	-
TGTGCCAGTACCCAGACAGGGGAAGGTTCACCCCTCCACTTT	CASTQTGEGSPLHF	TRBV19	TRBJ1-6	TRBD1	-
TGTGCCAGCAGCTTGGCTTGGAGGCCCACCGGGACAGGCAATGAAAAACTGTTTTTT	CASSLAWRPTGTGNEKLFF	TRBV5-6	TRBJ1-4	TRBD1	-
TGTGCCAGCAGCTTGACAGATGACACTGAAGCTTTCTTT	CASSLTDDTEAFF	TRBV5-5	TRBJ1-1	-	-
TGTGCCTGGAGATTAGACAGTTTACACACTGAAGCTTTCTTT	CAWRLDSLHTEAFF	TRBV30	TRBJ1-1	-	-
TGTGCCAGCAGCGCTAGAGAGACGGGGGTATGGGATCAGCCCCAGCATTTT	CASSARETGVWDQPQHF	TRBV9	TRBJ1-5	-	-
TGTGCCAGCAGCTTAGCGGGGGTCCGCACAGATACGCAGTATTTT	CASSLAGVRTDTQYF	TRBV7-3	TRBJ2-3	TRBD2	few
TGCGCCAGCAGCCCGGGACAGGGAGCGCAATCACCCCTCCACTTT	CASSPGQGAQSPLHF	TRBV5-1	TRBJ1-6	TRBD1	-
TGTGCCAGCAGCCAAGAGCGGGTTTTCATGAACACTGAAGCTTTCTTT	CASSQERVFMNTEAFF	TRBV7-9	TRBJ1-1	-	-
TGTGCCAGTAGTATCGAGTTGGACAGGGACGATTTTGGCTACACCTTC	CASSIELDRDDFGYTF	TRBV19	TRBJ1-2	TRBD1	few
TGTGCCAGCAGCCCAGGTGTAACTGAAGCTTTCTTT	CASSPGVTEAFF	TRBV7-3	TRBJ1-1	-	-
TGTGCCAGTAGACAGGGGAATTCACCCCTCCACTTT	CASRQGNSPLHF	TRBV19	TRBJ1-6	TRBD1	-
TGTGCCAGCAGCCTTGGGACAGGGTCCTACGAGCAGTACTTC	CASSLGTGSYEQYF	TRBV9	TRBJ2-7	TRBD1	-
TGTGCCAGCAGTGAAGAAGGGGGAACAGATACGCAGTATTTT	CASSEEGGTDTQYF	TRBV25-1	TRBJ2-3	-	once
TGTGCCAGCAGGAGTATCACCGGGGCGAACCAAGAGACCCAGTACTTC	CASRSITGANQETQYF	TRBV27	TRBJ2-5	-	-
TGTGCCTGGAGTGGGGCAGACAGGGAGAAGGGCTATGGCTACACCTTC	CAWSGADREKGYGYTF	TRBV30	TRBJ1-2	TRBD1	-
TGCAGCGTTTCCCCTTGGGGGCCTGGGGGGACCGGGGAGCTGTTTTTT	CSVSPWGPGGTGELFF	TRBV29-1	TRBJ2-2	-	-
TGTGCCTGGAGTGTGCAGACTCATGATAACACTGAAGCTTTCTTT	CAWSVQTHDNTEAFF	TRBV30	TRBJ1-1	-	-
TGTGCCAGCTCACCCGACAGGGTATATGGCTACACCTTC	CASSPDRVYGYTF	TRBV18	TRBJ1-2	TRBD1	-
TGTGCCAGCAGCTCGGGATCTTCACGGGAAGCTTTCTTT	CASSSGSSREAFF	TRBV7-9	TRBJ1-1	-	-
TGTGCCAGCAGCTTAAATGTAGTCGGGGAGCAGTTCTTC	CASSLNVVGEQFF	TRBV7-3	TRBJ2-1	-	-
TGTGCCAGCAAATCCGGGACCTTACGCCGGGTGAACACTGAAGCTTTCTTT	CASKSGTLRRVNTEAFF	TRBV2	TRBJ1-1	-	-
TGCGCCAGCAGCTTGGGGGGTCTCCAGAGATACACCTTC	CASSLGGLQRYTF	TRBV5-1	TRBJ1-2	-	-
TGTGCCAGCAGCTTAGATCGGACAGGGTGGAATTCACCCCTCCACTTT	CASSLDRTGWNSPLHF	TRBV7-2	TRBJ1-6	TRBD1	few
TGTGCCAGTAGTGGGGGACTAGCGGGAGGCACAGATACGCAGTATTTT	CASSGGLAGGTDTQYF	TRBV19	TRBJ2-3	TRBD2	-
TGTGCCAGCAGTTTATACGGGACTACCTACGAGCAGTACTTC	CASSLYGTTYEQYF	TRBV27	TRBJ2-7	TRBD2	-
TGTGCCAGTAGTATAGAGGGTTACACTGAAGCTTTCTTT	CASSIEGYTEAFF	TRBV19	TRBJ1-1	-	-
TGTGCCAGCAGCATAGTCCCACAGCCCATTGAAGCTTTCTTT	CASSIVPQPIEAFF	TRBV7-9	TRBJ1-1	-	-